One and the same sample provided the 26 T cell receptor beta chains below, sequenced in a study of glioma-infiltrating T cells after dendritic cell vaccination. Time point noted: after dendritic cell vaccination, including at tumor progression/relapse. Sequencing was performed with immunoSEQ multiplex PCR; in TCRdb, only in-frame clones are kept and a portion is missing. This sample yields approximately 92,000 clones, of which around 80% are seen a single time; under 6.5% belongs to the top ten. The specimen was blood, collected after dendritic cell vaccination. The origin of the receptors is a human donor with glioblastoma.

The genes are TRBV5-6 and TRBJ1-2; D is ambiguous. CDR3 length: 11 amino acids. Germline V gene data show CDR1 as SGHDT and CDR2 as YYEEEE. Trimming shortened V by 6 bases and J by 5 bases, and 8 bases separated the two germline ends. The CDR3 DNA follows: TGTGCCAGCATGGGGAGATATGGCTACACCTTC. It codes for CASMGRYGYTF.

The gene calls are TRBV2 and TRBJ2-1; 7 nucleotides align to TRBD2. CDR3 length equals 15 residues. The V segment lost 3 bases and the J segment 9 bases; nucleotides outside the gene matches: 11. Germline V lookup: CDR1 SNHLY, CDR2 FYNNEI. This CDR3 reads CASSELGLREGEQFF. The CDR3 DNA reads TGTGCCAGCAGTGAGCTGGGACTGAGGGAGGGTGAGCAGTTCTTC.

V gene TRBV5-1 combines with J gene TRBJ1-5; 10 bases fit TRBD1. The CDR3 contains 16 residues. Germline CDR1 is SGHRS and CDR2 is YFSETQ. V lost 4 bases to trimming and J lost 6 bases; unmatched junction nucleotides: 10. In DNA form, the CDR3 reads TGCGCCAGCAGCCCCGGGACAGGGGTGAGCCGTCAGCCCCAGCATTTT. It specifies CASSPGTGVSRQPQHF.

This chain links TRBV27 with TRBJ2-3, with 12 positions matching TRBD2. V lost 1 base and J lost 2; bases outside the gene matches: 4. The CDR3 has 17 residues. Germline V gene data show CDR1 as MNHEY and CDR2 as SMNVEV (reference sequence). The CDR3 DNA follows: TGTGCCAGCAGTTTATTATGGACTAGCGGGACCACAGATACGCAGTATTTT. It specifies CASSLLWTSGTTDTQYF.

The CDR3 spells CASSSSGDAVYGYTF. The CDR3 bases are TGCGCCAGCAGCTCCTCAGGGGATGCGGTCTATGGCTACACCTTC. V is TRBV5-1 and J is TRBJ1-2; perhaps TRBD1 as D (6 bases). This CDR3 has 15 residues. Germline V gives CDR1 SGHRS, CDR2 YFSETQ. Trimming removed 3 bases at V and 4 bases at J, with 16 bases between.

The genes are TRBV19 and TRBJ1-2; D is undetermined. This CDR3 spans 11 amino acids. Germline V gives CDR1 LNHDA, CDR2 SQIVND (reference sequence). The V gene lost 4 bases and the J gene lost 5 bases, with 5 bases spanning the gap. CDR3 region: CASSTRYGYTF. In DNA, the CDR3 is TGTGCCAGTAGTACCCGGTATGGCTACACCTTC. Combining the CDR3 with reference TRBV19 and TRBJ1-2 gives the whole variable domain DGGITQSPKYLFRKEGQNVTLSCEQNLNHDAMYWYRQDPGQGLRLIYYSQIVNDFQKGDIAEGYSVSREKKESFPLTVTSAQKNPTAFYLCASSTRYGYTFGSGTRLTVV.

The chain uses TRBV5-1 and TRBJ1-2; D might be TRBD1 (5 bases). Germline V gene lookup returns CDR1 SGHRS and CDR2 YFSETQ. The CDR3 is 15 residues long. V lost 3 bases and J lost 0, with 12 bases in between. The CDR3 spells CASSWGDRANYGYTF. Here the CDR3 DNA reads TGCGCCAGCAGCTGGGGGGACCGAGCTAACTATGGCTACACCTTC.

The DNA for the CDR3 is TGTGCCAGCAGTGAAGCTTACCGGGACAGGTTTTATTTT. Protein sequence: CASSEAYRDRFYF. The V and J genes are TRBV6-1 and TRBJ1-3; 8 bases are shared with TRBD1. With 0 bases clipped from V and 16 bases from J, the junction kept 8 bases outside the gene matches. The CDR3 has 13 amino acids. Germline V lookup: CDR1 MNHNS, CDR2 SASEGT.

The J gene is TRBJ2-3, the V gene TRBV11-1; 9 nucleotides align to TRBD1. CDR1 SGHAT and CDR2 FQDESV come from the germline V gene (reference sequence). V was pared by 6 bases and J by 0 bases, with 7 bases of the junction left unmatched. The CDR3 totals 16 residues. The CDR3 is CASRAQGARSTDTQYF. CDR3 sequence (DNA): TGTGCCAGCAGGGCACAGGGGGCGAGGAGCACAGATACGCAGTATTTT.

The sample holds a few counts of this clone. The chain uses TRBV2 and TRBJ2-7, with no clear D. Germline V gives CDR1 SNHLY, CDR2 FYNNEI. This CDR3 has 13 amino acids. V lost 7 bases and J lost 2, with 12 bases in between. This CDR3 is CASIMFLAYEQYF. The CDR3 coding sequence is TGTGCCAGCATAATGTTCCTCGCCTACGAGCAGTACTTC.

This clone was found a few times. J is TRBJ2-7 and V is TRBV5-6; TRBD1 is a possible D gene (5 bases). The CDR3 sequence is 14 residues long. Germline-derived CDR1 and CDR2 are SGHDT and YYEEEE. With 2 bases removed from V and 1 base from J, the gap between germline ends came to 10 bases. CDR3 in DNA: TGTGCCAGCAGCTTAACAGGCCCTTCCTACGAGCAGTACTTC. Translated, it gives CASSLTGPSYEQYF.

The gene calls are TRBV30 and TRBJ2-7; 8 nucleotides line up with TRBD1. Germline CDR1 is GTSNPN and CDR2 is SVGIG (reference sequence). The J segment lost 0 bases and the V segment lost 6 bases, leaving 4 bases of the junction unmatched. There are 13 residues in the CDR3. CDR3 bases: TGTGCCTGTAACAGGGGGAGCTCCTACGAGCAGTACTTC. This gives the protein CACNRGSSYEQYF.

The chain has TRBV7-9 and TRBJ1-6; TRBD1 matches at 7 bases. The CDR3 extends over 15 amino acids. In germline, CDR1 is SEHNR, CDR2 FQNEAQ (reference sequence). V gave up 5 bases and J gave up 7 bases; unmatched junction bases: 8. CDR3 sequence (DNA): TGTGCCAGCAGCCCGACGACAGGGTGGAATTCACCCCTCCACTTT. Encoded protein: CASSPTTGWNSPLHF.

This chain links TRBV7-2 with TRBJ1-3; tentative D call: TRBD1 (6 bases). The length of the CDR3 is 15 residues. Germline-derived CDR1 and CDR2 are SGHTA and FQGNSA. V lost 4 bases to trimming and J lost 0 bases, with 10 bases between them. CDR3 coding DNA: TGTGCCAGCAGCTCCAGGGGCTTCTCTGGAAACACCATATATTTT. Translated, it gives CASSSRGFSGNTIYF.

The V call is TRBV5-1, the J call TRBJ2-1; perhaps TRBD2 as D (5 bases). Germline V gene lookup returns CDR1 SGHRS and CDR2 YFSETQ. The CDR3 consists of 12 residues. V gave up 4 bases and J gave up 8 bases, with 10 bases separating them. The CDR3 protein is CASSGSGYEQFF. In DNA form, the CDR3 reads TGCGCCAGCAGCGGATCGGGGTATGAGCAGTTCTTC.

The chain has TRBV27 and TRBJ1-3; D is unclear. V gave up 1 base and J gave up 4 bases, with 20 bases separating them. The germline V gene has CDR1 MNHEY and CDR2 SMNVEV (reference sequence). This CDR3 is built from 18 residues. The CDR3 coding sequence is TGTGCCAGCAGTTTATTCCCCCCGATCTCCGCGATAGGAAACACCATATATTTT. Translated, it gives CASSLFPPISAIGNTIYF.

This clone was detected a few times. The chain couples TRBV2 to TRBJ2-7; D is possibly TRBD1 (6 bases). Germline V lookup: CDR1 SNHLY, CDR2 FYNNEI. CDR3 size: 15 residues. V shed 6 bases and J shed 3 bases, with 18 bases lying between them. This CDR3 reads CASSKLVAGVYEQYF. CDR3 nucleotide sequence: TGTGCCAGCAGCAAACTTGTGGCAGGGGTCTACGAGCAGTACTTC. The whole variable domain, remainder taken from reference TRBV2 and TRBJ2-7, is EPEVTQTPSHQVTQMGQEVILRCVPISNHLYFYWYRQILGQKVEFLVSFYNNEISEKSEIFDDQFSVERPDGSNFTLKIRSTKLEDSAMYFCASSKLVAGVYEQYFGPGTRLTVT.

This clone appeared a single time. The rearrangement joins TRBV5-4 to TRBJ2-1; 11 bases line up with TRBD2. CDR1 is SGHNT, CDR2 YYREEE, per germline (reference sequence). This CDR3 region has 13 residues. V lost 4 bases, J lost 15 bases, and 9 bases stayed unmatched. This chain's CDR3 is CASSAVTSGAVFF. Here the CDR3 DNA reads TGTGCCAGCAGCGCGGTGACTAGCGGGGCCGTGTTCTTC.

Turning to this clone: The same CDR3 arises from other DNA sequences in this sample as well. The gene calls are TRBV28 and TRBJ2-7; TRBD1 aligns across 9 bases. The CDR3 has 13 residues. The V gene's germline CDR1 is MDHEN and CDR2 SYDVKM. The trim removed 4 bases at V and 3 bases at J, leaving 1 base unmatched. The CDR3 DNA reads TGTGCCAGCAGTTCGGGACAGGGCTACGAGCAGTACTTC. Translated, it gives CASSSGQGYEQYF.

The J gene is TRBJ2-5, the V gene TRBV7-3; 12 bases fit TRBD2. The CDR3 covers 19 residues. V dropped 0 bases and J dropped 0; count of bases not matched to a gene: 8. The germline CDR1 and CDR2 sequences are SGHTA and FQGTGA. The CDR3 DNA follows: TGTGCCAGCAGCTTAACGTCGGCTAGCGGGGGGGGGTACCAAGAGACCCAGTACTTC. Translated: CASSLTSASGGGYQETQYF.

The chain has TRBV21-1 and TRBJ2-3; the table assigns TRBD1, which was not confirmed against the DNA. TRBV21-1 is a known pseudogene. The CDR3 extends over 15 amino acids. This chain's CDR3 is CASSNGDRSAGTQYF. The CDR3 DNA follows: TGTGCCAGCAGCAATGGGGACAGATCCGCAGGGACGCAGTATTTT.

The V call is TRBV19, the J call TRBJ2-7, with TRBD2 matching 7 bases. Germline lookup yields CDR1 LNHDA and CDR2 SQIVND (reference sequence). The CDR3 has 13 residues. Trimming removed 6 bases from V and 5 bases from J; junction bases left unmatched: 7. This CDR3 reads CASRRLGGDEQYF. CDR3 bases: TGTGCCAGTAGAAGGTTGGGGGGGGACGAGCAGTACTTC.

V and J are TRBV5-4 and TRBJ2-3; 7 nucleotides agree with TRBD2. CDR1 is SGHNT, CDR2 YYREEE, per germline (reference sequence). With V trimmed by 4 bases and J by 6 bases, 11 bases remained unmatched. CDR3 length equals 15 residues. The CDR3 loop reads CASSGVSGGGDTQYF. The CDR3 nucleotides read TGTGCCAGCAGCGGGGTATCGGGGGGAGGGGATACGCAGTATTTT.

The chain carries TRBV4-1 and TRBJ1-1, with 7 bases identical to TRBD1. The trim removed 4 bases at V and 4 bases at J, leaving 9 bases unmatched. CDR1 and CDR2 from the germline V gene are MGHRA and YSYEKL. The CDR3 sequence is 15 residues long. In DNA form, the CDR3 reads TGCGCCAGCAGCCCCGCGACAGGGTGGGTCACTGAAGCTTTCTTT. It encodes CASSPATGWVTEAFF.

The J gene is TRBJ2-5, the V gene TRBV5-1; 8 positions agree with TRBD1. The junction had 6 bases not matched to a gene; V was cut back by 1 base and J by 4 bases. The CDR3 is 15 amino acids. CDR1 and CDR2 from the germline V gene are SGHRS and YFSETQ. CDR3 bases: TGCGCCAGCAGCTTGTCGACAGGGGATGGAGAGACCCAGTACTTC. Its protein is CASSLSTGDGETQYF.

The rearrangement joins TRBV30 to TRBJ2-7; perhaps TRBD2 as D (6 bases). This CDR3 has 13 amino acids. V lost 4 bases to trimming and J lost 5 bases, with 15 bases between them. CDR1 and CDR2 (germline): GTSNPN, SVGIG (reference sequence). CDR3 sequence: CAWTGGGFHEQYF. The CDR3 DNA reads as TGTGCCTGGACCGGGGGTGGATTTCACGAGCAGTACTTC.